The source of this T cell receptor (beta chain) is a study of graft-versus-host responses after intestinal transplantation (dated by TCRdb to 2020 to 2023). In the study overall: Recipients received multivisceral, liver-intestinal, or isolated intestinal transplants. All recipients received anti-thymocyte globulin induction followed by maintenance tacrolimus and steroids for around 3 years. After intestinal transplantation, graft-versus-host and host-versus-graft alloreactive T cell clones were followed in the graft, circulation and bone marrow using bulk TCR-beta CDR3 sequencing. Alloreactive clones were identified by sequencing pre-transplant mixed lymphocyte reaction products and comparing them with unstimulated pre-transplant donor and recipient T cells. A cohort of about 26 intestinal transplant recipients, including one retransplant, was enrolled, and a few patients lacking pretransplant specimens were excluded. Donor T cell macrochimerism was defined as a peak of at least 4% donor T cells among recipient peripheral blood mononuclear cells. Rather than going through the commercial service, samples from a few later patients were sequenced in-house on an Illumina MiSeq and processed with MiXCR.

The library relied on the immunoSEQ multiplex PCR assay. In most patients, genomic DNA was isolated using the Qiagen DNeasy Blood and Tissue Kit and sent frozen to Adaptive Biotechnologies for TCR sequencing. Adaptive Biotechnologies carried out high-throughput TCR-beta CDR3 sequencing of genomic DNA for most patients. Turning to the authors' computational methods: Adaptive's ImmunoSEQ software was the source of the TCR sequencing data for approximately 18 patients, while a few other patients were processed with MiXCR and VDJtools. CD4 versus CD8 sorting errors were corrected by removing sequences found in both subsets at a frequency ratio below 5:1. CDR3 nucleotide sequences shared between donor and recipient were removed because the origin of such sequences could not be assigned. At least 2-fold expansion over unstimulated cells and a minimum CFSE-low frequency of 0.002% (template counts) or 0.001% (read counts) were required for clones to be classified as alloreactive. Mappable clones were those detected in sequenced pre-transplant spleen, lymph node, or MLR CFSE-low populations of the donor or recipient. The cumulative frequency of alloreactive clones was calculated as a percentage of all sequences, weighted by copy number. TCRdb provides this immuneACCESS table in a form limited to in-frame rearrangements. Some clones are lacking; in checked studies, under half of them reflect an unresolved V gene, and why the rest are absent is not known. V, J and clone size were drawn from that table, and D and trimming were deduced from the DNA. The sample data list under 95,000 clones, and about nine tenths of these were observed just once. Clones ranked in the top ten supply approximately 0.3% of the sample.

This specimen's time point label, interpreted: cells obtained before transplantation from donor or recipient. CD3+CD4+ and CD3+CD8+ populations were FACS-sorted from unstimulated pre-transplant donor and recipient cells taken from spleen or lymph nodes. Here V drops 5 bases and J drops 3 bases, and the junction holds 2 bases not matched to any gene. CDR1 and CDR2 (SGHAT, FQDESV) derive from the germline V gene (reference sequence). The CDR3, cysteine through phenylalanine, is 13 amino acids long. CDR3 DNA is the only sequence kept; it has 39 bases, read in frame from the first base. Results and caveats for the whole study, not just this receptor: In the allografts of patients with donor T cell macrochimerism, GvH to HvG T cell clonal ratios were high. GvH clones were detected in recipient bone marrow, and some appeared earlier in ileal mucosa or blood, consistent with an intestinal mucosal origin. Early after transplant, peak levels of circulating GvH clones were associated with declines in HvG clones. The conclusions were limited by the relatively low number and heterogeneity of the intestinal transplant patients.

Points on this clone: Which antigen it targets is not known. No much larger clonotype is one base removed from it; base qualities were not supplied.

The sample in question was unstimulated CD4+ T cells sorted from spleen or lymph node cells, obtained before transplant. The TCR comes from a human donor who was the organ donor for an intestinal transplant. The V and J genes are TRBV11-1 and TRBJ2-7; TRBD1 agrees with 9 junctional bases. This receptor carries the CDR3 CASSRDRDYEQYF. The sequenced DNA is TGTGCCAGCAGCCGGGACAGGGACTACGAGCAGTACTTC.